Listed below are T cell receptor beta chains from one sample, sequenced in a study of blood T cell repertoires in COVID-19. Sequencing used immunoSEQ multiplex PCR; TCRdb keeps in-frame clones, though not all of them. The sample contains 130,000 to 150,000 clones, roughly 90% of which appear only once. The sample taken for sequencing was peripheral blood. These receptors were collected from a human donor in a cohort sampled during active COVID-19. CDR3s include the opening cysteine and the closing phenylalanine or tryptophan. The D gene is left open where the match is weak. Clone size is not always given. Where it is, it says once, few, many or a class for expanded clones.

D: -; J: TRBJ2-3; V: TRBV4-3; size: -; CDR3: CASSPSRGGADTQYF; DNA: TGCGCCAGCAGCCCCAGCAGGGGAGGGGCAGATACGCAGTATTTT
D: TRBD1; J: TRBJ2-3; V: TRBV5-6; size: -; CDR3: CASSPRTGGTDTQYF; DNA: TGTGCCAGCAGCCCCAGGACAGGGGGCACAGATACGCAGTATTTT
D: TRBD1; J: TRBJ1-1; V: TRBV18; size: -; CDR3: CASSPRTGDTEAFF; DNA: TGTGCCAGCTCACCACGGACAGGGGATACTGAAGCTTTCTTT
D: -; J: TRBJ2-2; V: TRBV15; size: few; CDR3: CATSPEEFDGELFF; DNA: TGTGCCACCAGCCCCGAGGAGTTTGACGGGGAGCTGTTTTTT
D: -; J: TRBJ2-3; V: TRBV4-2; size: -; CDR3: CASSPLASTDTQYF; DNA: TGTGCCAGCAGCCCCCTGGCTTCAACAGATACGCAGTATTTT
D: -; J: TRBJ1-1; V: TRBV7-3; size: -; CDR3: CASSLSGNTEAFF; DNA: TGTGCCAGCAGCTTATCCGGGAACACTGAAGCTTTCTTT
D: -; J: TRBJ1-1; V: TRBV5-1; size: few; CDR3: CASSLESGEWTTEAFF; DNA: TGCGCCAGCAGCTTGGAATCCGGGGAATGGACCACTGAAGCTTTCTTT
D: -; J: TRBJ2-1; V: TRBV4-1; size: -; CDR3: CASSQSQGSEQFF; DNA: TGCGCCAGCAGCCAATCCCAGGGCAGTGAGCAGTTCTTC
D: -; J: TRBJ1-1; V: TRBV5-1; size: -; CDR3: CASSLKLDTEAFF; DNA: TGCGCCAGCAGCTTGAAGCTAGACACTGAAGCTTTCTTT
D: TRBD1; J: TRBJ1-2; V: TRBV6-2/TRBV6-3; size: -; CDR3: CASSYSRTGGYGYTF; DNA: TGTGCCAGCAGTTACTCGAGGACAGGGGGCTATGGCTACACCTTC
D: -; J: TRBJ1-5; V: TRBV6-5; size: -; CDR3: CASSYSLGAQPQHF; DNA: TGTGCCAGCAGTTACTCGCTGGGAGCCCAGCCCCAGCATTTT
D: TRBD1; J: TRBJ1-2; V: TRBV27; size: -; CDR3: CASSLSGQGAWGYTF; DNA: TGTGCCAGCAGTTTATCCGGGCAGGGGGCCTGGGGCTACACCTTC
D: TRBD1; J: TRBJ1-1; V: TRBV30; size: -; CDR3: CAWSGQGENTEAFF; DNA: TGTGCCTGGAGTGGACAGGGGGAGAACACTGAAGCTTTCTTT
D: -; J: TRBJ2-3; V: TRBV9; size: -; CDR3: CASSVESAGADTQYF; DNA: TGTGCCAGCAGCGTAGAGAGCGCGGGCGCAGATACGCAGTATTTT
D: TRBD1; J: TRBJ2-2; V: TRBV6-6; size: -; CDR3: CASSRDRGLSGELFF; DNA: TGTGCCAGCAGTCGGGACAGGGGACTCTCCGGGGAGCTGTTTTTT
D: TRBD1; J: TRBJ2-7; V: TRBV5-1; size: -; CDR3: CASSLGQGEGEQYF; DNA: TGCGCCAGCAGCCTTGGACAGGGGGAGGGCGAGCAGTACTTC
D: -; J: TRBJ2-2; V: TRBV2; size: -; CDR3: CASSELGASTGELFF; DNA: TGTGCCAGCAGTGAATTGGGGGCCAGCACCGGGGAGCTGTTTTTT
D: -; J: TRBJ1-1; V: TRBV5-1; size: -; CDR3: CASSLDRQNTEAFF; DNA: TGCGCCAGCAGCTTGGACAGGCAGAACACTGAAGCTTTCTTT
D: TRBD1; J: TRBJ1-2; V: TRBV3-1/TRBV3-2; size: -; CDR3: CASSLHRGTGDYGYTF; DNA: TGTGCCAGCAGCCTCCACCGAGGGACAGGGGATTATGGCTACACCTTC
D: -; J: TRBJ1-1; V: TRBV5-4; size: -; CDR3: CASSFRTAGTEAFF; DNA: TGTGCCAGCAGCTTTAGGACAGCAGGCACTGAAGCTTTCTTT
D: -; J: TRBJ1-5; V: TRBV6-2/TRBV6-3; size: -; CDR3: CASSYSLRQSNQPQHF; DNA: TGTGCCAGCAGTTACAGTTTGAGACAGAGCAATCAGCCCCAGCATTTT
D: TRBD2; J: TRBJ2-7; V: TRBV27; size: once; CDR3: CASSQWDYRGGYEQYF; DNA: TGTGCCAGCAGTCAATGGGACTACCGAGGAGGCTACGAGCAGTACTTC
D: TRBD1; J: TRBJ1-2; V: TRBV6-2/TRBV6-3; size: -; CDR3: CASSRTGGSGYTF; DNA: TGTGCCAGCAGTCGGACAGGGGGCAGTGGCTACACCTTC
D: -; J: TRBJ2-7; V: TRBV11-2; size: -; CDR3: CASSLAGGSMYEQYF; DNA: TGTGCCAGCAGCTTAGCTGGGGGGTCGATGTACGAGCAGTACTTC
D: TRBD2; J: TRBJ2-3; V: TRBV4-2; size: -; CDR3: CASSLKRGTSSTDTQYF; DNA: TGTGCCAGCAGCTTAAAGCGGGGGACATCTAGCACAGATACGCAGTATTTT
D: -; J: TRBJ1-2; V: TRBV6-1; size: -; CDR3: CASSEVYRGSYGYTF; DNA: TGTGCCAGCAGTGAAGTCTACCGGGGGAGCTATGGCTACACCTTC
D: TRBD1; J: TRBJ2-7; V: TRBV19; size: -; CDR3: CASSTNRGGEQYF; DNA: TGTGCCAGTAGCACTAACAGGGGCGGCGAGCAGTACTTC
D: TRBD1; J: TRBJ2-2; V: TRBV6-5; size: -; CDR3: CASRLGQGRAGELFF; DNA: TGTGCCAGCAGACTAGGACAGGGGAGGGCCGGGGAGCTGTTTTTT
D: TRBD1; J: TRBJ2-6; V: TRBV5-4; size: -; CDR3: CASSGTGVWTNVLTF; DNA: TGTGCCAGCAGCGGGACAGGTGTTTGGACCAACGTCCTGACTTTC
D: TRBD2; J: TRBJ2-5; V: TRBV7-9; size: -; CDR3: CASSPGLAWETQYF; DNA: TGTGCCAGCAGCCCGGGACTAGCGTGGGAGACCCAGTACTTC
D: -; J: TRBJ2-1; V: TRBV5-6; size: -; CDR3: CASISGGTRVANEQFF; DNA: TGTGCCAGCATCTCTGGCGGGACCAGAGTCGCCAATGAGCAGTTCTTC
D: -; J: TRBJ2-1; V: TRBV2; size: -; CDR3: CASSLPSRGFSSYNEQFF; DNA: TGTGCCAGCAGTCTCCCGTCGAGGGGGTTCTCCTCCTACAATGAGCAGTTCTTC
D: -; J: TRBJ2-7; V: TRBV6-5; size: -; CDR3: CASSFRQISYEQYF; DNA: TGTGCCAGCAGTTTCAGACAGATCTCCTACGAGCAGTACTTC
D: TRBD1; J: TRBJ2-7; V: TRBV29-1; size: -; CDR3: CSVEGRGLYEQYF; DNA: TGCAGCGTTGAGGGCAGGGGGCTCTACGAGCAGTACTTC
D: TRBD2; J: TRBJ2-7; V: TRBV10-1; size: -; CDR3: CASSDGTTYEQYF; DNA: TGCGCCAGCAGTGATGGGACTACCTACGAGCAGTACTTC
D: -; J: TRBJ2-1; V: TRBV7-3; size: -; CDR3: CASSLTRSSYNEQFF; DNA: TGTGCCAGCAGCTTAACACGGAGCTCCTACAATGAGCAGTTCTTC
D: TRBD1; J: TRBJ2-3; V: TRBV2; size: -; CDR3: CASSSRDRGTDTQYF; DNA: TGTGCCAGCAGTTCACGGGACAGGGGGACAGATACGCAGTATTTT
D: TRBD1; J: TRBJ1-2; V: TRBV3-1/TRBV3-2; size: -; CDR3: CASSQEAPGTGVGYTF; DNA: TGTGCCAGCAGCCAAGAGGCCCCCGGGACAGGGGTTGGCTACACCTTC
D: -; J: TRBJ1-5; V: TRBV12-5; size: -; CDR3: CASAQGFGQPQHF; DNA: TGTGCTAGTGCCCAGGGGTTTGGGCAGCCCCAGCATTTT
D: TRBD1; J: TRBJ1-6; V: TRBV19; size: -; CDR3: CASSIRQGAEGNSPLHF; DNA: TGTGCCAGTAGTATTCGACAGGGGGCCGAGGGGAATTCACCCCTCCACTTT
D: -; J: TRBJ2-1; V: TRBV5-6; size: -; CDR3: CASSSGAYNEQFF; DNA: TGTGCCAGCAGCTCGGGGGCCTACAATGAGCAGTTCTTC
D: TRBD1; J: TRBJ2-1; V: TRBV10-3; size: -; CDR3: CAISDETGVDNEQFF; DNA: TGTGCCATCAGTGATGAGACAGGGGTCGACAATGAGCAGTTCTTC
D: TRBD2; J: TRBJ2-1; V: TRBV7-2; size: -; CDR3: CASSLRGGVLDEQFF; DNA: TGTGCCAGCAGCTTACGCGGGGGGGTATTAGATGAGCAGTTCTTC
D: TRBD1; J: TRBJ2-3; V: TRBV14; size: -; CDR3: CASSQGWGTGTDTQYF; DNA: TGTGCCAGCAGCCAAGGTTGGGGGACAGGGACAGATACGCAGTATTTT
D: -; J: TRBJ1-2; V: TRBV5-5; size: -; CDR3: CASSLEIRAAYGYTF; DNA: TGTGCCAGCAGCTTGGAGATCAGGGCGGCCTATGGCTACACCTTC
D: TRBD1; J: TRBJ1-2; V: TRBV28; size: -; CDR3: CASRSPGQGAGVYGYTF; DNA: TGTGCCAGCAGGTCTCCGGGACAGGGGGCGGGAGTCTATGGCTACACCTTC
D: TRBD1; J: TRBJ1-2; V: TRBV10-3; size: once; CDR3: CAITQGIPNYGYTF; DNA: TGTGCCATCACACAGGGGATCCCTAACTATGGCTACACCTTC
D: -; J: TRBJ1-6; V: TRBV19; size: -; CDR3: CASTLESHNSPLHF; DNA: TGTGCCAGTACTCTAGAGAGTCATAATTCACCCCTCCACTTT
D: TRBD2; J: TRBJ2-3; V: TRBV9; size: -; CDR3: CASSVNLGGSTSTDTQYF; DNA: TGTGCCAGCAGCGTAAATTTGGGCGGGAGTACTAGCACAGATACGCAGTATTTT
D: TRBD2; J: TRBJ2-5; V: TRBV6-2/TRBV6-3; size: -; CDR3: CASSYSNRLAGQETQYF; DNA: TGTGCCAGCAGTTACTCCAATAGGTTAGCGGGACAAGAGACCCAGTACTTC
D: -; J: TRBJ2-4; V: TRBV6-5; size: once; CDR3: CASSSWGVLAKNIQYF; DNA: TGTGCCAGCAGTTCTTGGGGGGTACTAGCCAAAAACATTCAGTACTTC
D: TRBD1; J: TRBJ1-4; V: TRBV5-1; size: -; CDR3: CASSSGTGDNEKLFF; DNA: TGCGCCAGCAGCAGCGGGACAGGGGATAATGAAAAACTGTTTTTT
D: -; J: TRBJ2-7; V: TRBV20-1; size: -; CDR3: CSAGDEAQYF; DNA: TGCAGTGCTGGAGACGAGGCGCAGTACTTC